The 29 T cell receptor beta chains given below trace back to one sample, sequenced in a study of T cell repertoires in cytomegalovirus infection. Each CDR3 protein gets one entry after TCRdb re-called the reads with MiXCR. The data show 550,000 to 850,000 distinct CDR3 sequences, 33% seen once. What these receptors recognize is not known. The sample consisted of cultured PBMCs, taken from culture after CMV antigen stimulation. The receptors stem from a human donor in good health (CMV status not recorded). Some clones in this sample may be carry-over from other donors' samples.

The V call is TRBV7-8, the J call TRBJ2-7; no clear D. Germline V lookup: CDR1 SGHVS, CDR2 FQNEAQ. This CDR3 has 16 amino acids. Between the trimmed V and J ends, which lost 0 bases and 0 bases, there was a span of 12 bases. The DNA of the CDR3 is TGTGCCAGCAGCTTAGCGGGCAGGTCCAGCTCCTACGAGCAGTACTTC. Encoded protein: CASSLAGRSSSYEQYF.

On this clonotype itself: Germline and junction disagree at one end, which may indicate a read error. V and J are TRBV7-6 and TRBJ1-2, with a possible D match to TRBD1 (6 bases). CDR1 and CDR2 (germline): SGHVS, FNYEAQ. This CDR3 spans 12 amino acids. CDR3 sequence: CVGGEKSDGYTF. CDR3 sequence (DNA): TGCGTCGGGGGCGAAAAAAGCGATGGCTACACCTTC.

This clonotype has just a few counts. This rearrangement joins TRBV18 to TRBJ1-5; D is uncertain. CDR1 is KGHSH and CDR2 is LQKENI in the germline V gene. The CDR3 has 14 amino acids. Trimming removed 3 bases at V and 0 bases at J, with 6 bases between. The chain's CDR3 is CASSPMISNQPQHF. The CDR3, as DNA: TGTGCCAGCTCACCGATGATTAGCAATCAGCCCCAGCATTTT.

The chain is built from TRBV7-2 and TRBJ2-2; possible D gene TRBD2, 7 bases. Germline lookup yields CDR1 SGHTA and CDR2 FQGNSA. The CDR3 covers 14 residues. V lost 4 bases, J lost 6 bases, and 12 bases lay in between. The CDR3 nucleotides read TGTGCCAGCAGCTCGCGGCGGGGGCCCGGGGAGCTGTTTTTT. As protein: CASSSRRGPGELFF.

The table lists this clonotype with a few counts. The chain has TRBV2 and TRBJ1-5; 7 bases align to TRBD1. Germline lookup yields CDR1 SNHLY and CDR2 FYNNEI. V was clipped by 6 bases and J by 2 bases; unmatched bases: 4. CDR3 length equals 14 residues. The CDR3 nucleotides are TGTGCCAGCAGCGCTACAGGGGGCAATCAGCCCCAGCATTTT. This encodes CASSATGGNQPQHF. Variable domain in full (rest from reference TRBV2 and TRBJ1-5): EPEVTQTPSHQVTQMGQEVILRCVPISNHLYFYWYRQILGQKVEFLVSFYNNEISEKSEIFDDQFSVERPDGSNFTLKIRSTKLEDSAMYFCASSATGGNQPQHFGDGTRLSIL.

CDR3 coding DNA: TGTGCCAGCATCCGGCGCGGGTCTACGGATTCACCCCTCCACTTT. Protein product: CASIRRGSTDSPLHF. This chain links TRBV6-2 or TRBV6-3 with TRBJ1-6; D unclear. Germline CDR1 reads MNHEY; CDR2 reads SVGEGT. This CDR3 is built from 15 residues. Between the trimmed V and J ends, which lost 7 bases and 8 bases, there was a span of 18 bases.

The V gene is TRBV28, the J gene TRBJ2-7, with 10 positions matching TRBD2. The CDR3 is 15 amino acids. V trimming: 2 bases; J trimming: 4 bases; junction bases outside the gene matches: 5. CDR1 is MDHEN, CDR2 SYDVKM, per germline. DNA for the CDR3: TGTGCCAGCAGTTTAAGCGGGGGGGGGGATTACGAGCAGTACTTC. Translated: CASSLSGGGDYEQYF.

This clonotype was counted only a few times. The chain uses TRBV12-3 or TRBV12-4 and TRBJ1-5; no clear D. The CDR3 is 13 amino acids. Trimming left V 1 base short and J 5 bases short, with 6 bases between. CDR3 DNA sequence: TGTGCCAGCAGTTTAGGGCAGCATCAGCCCCAGCATTTT. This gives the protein CASSLGQHQPQHF.

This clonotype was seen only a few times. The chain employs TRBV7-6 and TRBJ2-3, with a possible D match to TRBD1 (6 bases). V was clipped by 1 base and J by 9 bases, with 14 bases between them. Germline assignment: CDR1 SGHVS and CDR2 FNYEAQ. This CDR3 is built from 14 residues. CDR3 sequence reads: CASSLDRVRDTQYF. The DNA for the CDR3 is TGTGCCAGCAGCTTAGACAGGGTGAGGGACACGCAGTATTTT.

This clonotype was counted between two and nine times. The CDR3 here is CASSLVRATNTGELFF. Written as DNA, the CDR3 is TGCGCCAGCAGCCTGGTCCGCGCGACAAACACCGGGGAGCTGTTTTTT. The J gene is TRBJ2-2, the V gene TRBV4-1; D unclear. The CDR3 is made up of 16 amino acids. The germline V and J ends were trimmed by 4 bases and 2 bases, with 14 bases remaining between them. CDR1 and CDR2 (germline): MGHRA, YSYEKL.

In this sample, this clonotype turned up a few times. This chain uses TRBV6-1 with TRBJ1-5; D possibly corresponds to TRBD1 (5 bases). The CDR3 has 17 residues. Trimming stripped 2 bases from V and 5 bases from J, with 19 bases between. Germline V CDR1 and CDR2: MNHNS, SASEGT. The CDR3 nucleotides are TGTGCCAGCAGTGAAACCACCCTACAACAGGTTTATCAGCCCCAGCATTTT. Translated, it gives CASSETTLQQVYQPQHF.

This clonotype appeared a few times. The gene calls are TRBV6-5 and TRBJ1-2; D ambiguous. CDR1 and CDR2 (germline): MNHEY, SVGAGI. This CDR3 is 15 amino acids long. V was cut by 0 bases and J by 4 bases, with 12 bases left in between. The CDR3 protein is CASSYSRQPFYGYTF. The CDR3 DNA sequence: TGTGCCAGCAGTTACTCGCGGCAGCCGTTCTATGGCTACACCTTC.

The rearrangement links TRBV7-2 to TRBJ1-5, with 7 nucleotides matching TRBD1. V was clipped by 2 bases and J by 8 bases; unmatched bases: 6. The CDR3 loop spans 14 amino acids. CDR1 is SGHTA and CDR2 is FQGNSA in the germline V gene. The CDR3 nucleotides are TGTGCCAGCAGCTTACAGGGGGTGGGTGAGCCCCAGCATTTT. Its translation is CASSLQGVGEPQHF.

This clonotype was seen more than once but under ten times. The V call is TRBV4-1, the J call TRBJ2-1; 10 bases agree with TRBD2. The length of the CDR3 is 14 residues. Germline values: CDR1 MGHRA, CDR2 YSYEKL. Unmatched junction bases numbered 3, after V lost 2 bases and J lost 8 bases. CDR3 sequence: CASSQTGTSDEQFF. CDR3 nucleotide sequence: TGCGCCAGCAGCCAAACCGGGACTAGCGATGAGCAGTTCTTC.

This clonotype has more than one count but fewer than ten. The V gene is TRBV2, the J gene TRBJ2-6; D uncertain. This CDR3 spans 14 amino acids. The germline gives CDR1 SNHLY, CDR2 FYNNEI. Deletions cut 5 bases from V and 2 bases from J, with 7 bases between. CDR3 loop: CASSLQAGANVLTF. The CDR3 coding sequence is TGTGCCAGCAGTTTGCAGGCTGGGGCCAACGTCCTGACTTTC.

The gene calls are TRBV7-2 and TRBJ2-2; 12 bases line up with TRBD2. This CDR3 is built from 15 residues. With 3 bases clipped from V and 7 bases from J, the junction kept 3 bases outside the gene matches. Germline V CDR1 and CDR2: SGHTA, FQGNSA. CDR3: CASSLGLAGIGELFF. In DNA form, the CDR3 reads TGTGCCAGCAGCTTGGGACTAGCGGGTATCGGGGAGCTGTTTTTT.

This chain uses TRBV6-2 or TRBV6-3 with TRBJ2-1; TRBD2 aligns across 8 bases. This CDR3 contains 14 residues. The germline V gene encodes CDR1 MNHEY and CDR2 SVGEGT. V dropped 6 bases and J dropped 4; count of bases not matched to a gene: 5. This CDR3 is CASRDSGVYNEQFF. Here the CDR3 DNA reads TGTGCCAGCAGGGATAGCGGGGTATACAATGAGCAGTTCTTC.

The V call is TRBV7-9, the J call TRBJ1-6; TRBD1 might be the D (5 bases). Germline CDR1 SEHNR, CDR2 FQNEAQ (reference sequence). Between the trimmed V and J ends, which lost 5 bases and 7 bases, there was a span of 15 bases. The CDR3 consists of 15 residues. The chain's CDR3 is CASSEMGGFNSPLHF. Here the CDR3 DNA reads TGTGCCAGCAGCGAAATGGGGGGGTTCAATTCACCCCTCCACTTT.

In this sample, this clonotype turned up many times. Written as DNA, the CDR3 is TGTGCCAGCTCTCCGGGACTAGCAGTGGATACGCAGTATTTT. Its translation is CASSPGLAVDTQYF. V usage is TRBV7-2 and J usage is TRBJ2-3; 9 bases are a match to TRBD2. The CDR3 has 14 residues. V was pared by 8 bases and J by 6 bases, with 9 bases of the junction left unmatched. Looked up from germline, CDR1 is SGHTA and CDR2 is FQGNSA.

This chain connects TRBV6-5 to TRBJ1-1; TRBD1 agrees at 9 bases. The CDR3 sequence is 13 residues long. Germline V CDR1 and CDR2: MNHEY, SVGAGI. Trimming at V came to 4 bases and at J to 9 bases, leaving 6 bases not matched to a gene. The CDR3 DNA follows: TGTGCCAGCAGTTCTGGACAGGGGCGAAAAGCTTTCTTT. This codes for CASSSGQGRKAFF.

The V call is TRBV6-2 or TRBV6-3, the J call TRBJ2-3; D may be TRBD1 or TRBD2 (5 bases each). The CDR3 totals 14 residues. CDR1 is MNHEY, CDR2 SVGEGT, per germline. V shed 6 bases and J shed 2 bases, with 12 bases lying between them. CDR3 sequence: CASRTGPNTDTQYF. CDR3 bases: TGTGCCAGCAGAACGGGACCCAACACAGATACGCAGTATTTT.

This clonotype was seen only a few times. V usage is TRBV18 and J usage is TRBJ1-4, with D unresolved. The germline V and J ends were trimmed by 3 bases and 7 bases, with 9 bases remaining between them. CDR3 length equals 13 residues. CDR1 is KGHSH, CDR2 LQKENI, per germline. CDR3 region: CASSPDGAEKLFF. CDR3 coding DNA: TGTGCCAGCTCACCGGACGGAGCTGAAAAACTGTTTTTT. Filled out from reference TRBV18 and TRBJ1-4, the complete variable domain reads NAGVMQNPRHLVRRRGQEARLRCSPMKGHSHVYWYRQLPEEGLKFMVYLQKENIIDESGMPKERFSAEFPKEGPSILRIQQVVRGDSAAYFCASSPDGAEKLFFGSGTQLSVL.

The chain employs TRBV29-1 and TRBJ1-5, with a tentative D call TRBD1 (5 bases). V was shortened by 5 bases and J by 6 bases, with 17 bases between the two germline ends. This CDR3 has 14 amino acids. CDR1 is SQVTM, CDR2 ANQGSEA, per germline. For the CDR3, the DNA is TGCAGCGTTCGGGGGGGGGGTTCGGGTCAGCCCCAGCATTTT. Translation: CSVRGGGSGQPQHF.

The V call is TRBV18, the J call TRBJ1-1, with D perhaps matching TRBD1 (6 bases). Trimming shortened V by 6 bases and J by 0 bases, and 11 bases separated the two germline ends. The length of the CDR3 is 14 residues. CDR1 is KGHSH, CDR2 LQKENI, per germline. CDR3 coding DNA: TGTGCCAGCTCCGGACAGTCAATGAACACTGAAGCTTTCTTT. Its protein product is CASSGQSMNTEAFF.

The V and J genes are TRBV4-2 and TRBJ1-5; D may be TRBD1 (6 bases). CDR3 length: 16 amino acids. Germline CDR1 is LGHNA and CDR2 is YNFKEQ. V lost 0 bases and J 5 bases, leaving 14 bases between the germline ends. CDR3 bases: TGTGCCAGCAGCCAAGAAAGGGCACAGGGCCATCAGCCCCAGCATTTT. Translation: CASSQERAQGHQPQHF.

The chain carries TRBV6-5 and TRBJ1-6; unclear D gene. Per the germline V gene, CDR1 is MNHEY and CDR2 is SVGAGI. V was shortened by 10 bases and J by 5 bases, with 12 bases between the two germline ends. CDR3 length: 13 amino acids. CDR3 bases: TGTGCCATCGGGCGGGGAAATAATTCACCCCTCCACTTT. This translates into CAIGRGNNSPLHF.

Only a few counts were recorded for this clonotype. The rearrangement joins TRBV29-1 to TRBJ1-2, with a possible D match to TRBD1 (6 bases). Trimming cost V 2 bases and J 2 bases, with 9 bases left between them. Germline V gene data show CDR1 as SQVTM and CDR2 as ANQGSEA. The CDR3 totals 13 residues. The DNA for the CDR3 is TGCAGCGTTGAAAAGGGGGGAAACTATGGCTACACCTTC. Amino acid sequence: CSVEKGGNYGYTF. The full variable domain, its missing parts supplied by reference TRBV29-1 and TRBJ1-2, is SAVISQKPSRDICQRGTSLTIQCQVDSQVTMMFWYRQQPGQSLTLIATANQGSEATYESGFVIDKFPISRPNLTFSTLTVSNMSPEDSSIYLCSVEKGGNYGYTFGSGTRLTVV.

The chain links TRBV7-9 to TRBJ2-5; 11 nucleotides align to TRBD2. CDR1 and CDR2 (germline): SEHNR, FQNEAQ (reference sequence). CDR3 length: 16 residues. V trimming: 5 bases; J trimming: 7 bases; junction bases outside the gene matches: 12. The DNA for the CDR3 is TGTGCCAGCAGCGCCACCGGGACTAGCGGCGCCGGGACCCAGTACTTC. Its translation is CASSATGTSGAGTQYF.

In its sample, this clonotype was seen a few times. The CDR3 coding sequence is TGTGCCAGTAGCGCCTTCGGGACAGGCAACATTCAGTACTTC. This gives the protein CASSAFGTGNIQYF. The chain is built from TRBV19 and TRBJ2-4, with 8 bases lining up with TRBD1. The V and J ends lost 6 bases and 7 bases, in that order; junction bases with no gene match: 8. The CDR3 loop spans 14 amino acids. CDR1 is LNHDA, CDR2 SQIVND, per germline (reference sequence). The full variable domain, completed using reference TRBV19 and TRBJ2-4, is DGGITQSPKYLFRKEGQNVTLSCEQNLNHDAMYWYRQDPGQGLRLIYYSQIVNDFQKGDIAEGYSVSREKKESFPLTVTSAQKNPTAFYLCASSAFGTGNIQYFGAGTRLSVL.